Presented here are 10 T cell receptor beta chains from one specimen sequenced in a study of blood T cells in healthy people across ages. Alongside a J-beta primer mix, a sample-barcoded 5' primer served in a second PCR lasting about 7 to 11 cycles. One entry per CDR3 protein, called by TCRdb with MiXCR from the 5' RACE reads. The table has 600,000 to 1,000,000 distinct CDR3 sequences, 55% to 75% seen once. Sequencing was done on a sample of blood. These receptors came from a man between 25 and 39 years old in good health.

This rearrangement joins TRBV15 to TRBJ2-1; D call uncertain. This CDR3 has 13 residues. Between the trimmed V and J ends, which lost 0 bases and 13 bases, there was a span of 13 bases. Per the germline V gene, CDR1 is LNHNV and CDR2 is YYDKDF (reference sequence). CDR3 loop: CATSRDRFETQFF. The CDR3 DNA is TGTGCCACCAGCAGAGATCGTTTCGAGACCCAGTTCTTC.

The chain couples TRBV20-1 to TRBJ1-2; D ambiguous. Germline loops: CDR1 DFQATT, CDR2 SNEGSKA (reference sequence). V was shortened by 5 bases and J by 7 bases, with 14 bases between the two germline ends. The CDR3 contains 12 residues. The CDR3 loop reads CSALDNSGGYTF. The CDR3 DNA reads as TGCAGTGCTCTTGACAACTCCGGTGGCTACACCTTC.

The chain combines TRBV12-3 or TRBV12-4 with TRBJ2-7; 9 positions match TRBD1. Unmatched junction bases numbered 24, after V lost 2 bases and J lost 1 base. The CDR3 spans 22 residues. The CDR3 bases are TGTGCCAGCAGTTTAACCCGGGACAGGGTTTCTTCCCGGCCCACCAAATCCTACGAGCAGTACTTC. Amino acid sequence: CASSLTRDRVSSRPTKSYEQYF.

The chain couples TRBV7-2 to TRBJ1-4; D is unresolved. This CDR3 is 15 amino acids long. Germline loops: CDR1 SGHTA, CDR2 FQGNSA. Trimming took off 3 bases at V and 2 bases at J, with 10 bases between the two ends. Here the CDR3 DNA reads TGTGCCAGCAGCTTGCAGTCCGGGACTAATGAAAAACTGTTTTTT. Translated: CASSLQSGTNEKLFF.

The chain carries TRBV5-6 and TRBJ1-5; D call uncertain. The V end lost 0 bases, the J end lost 3 bases, and 7 bases lay between the germline ends. Germline lookup yields CDR1 SGHDT and CDR2 YYEEEE. CDR3 length equals 14 residues. DNA of the CDR3: TGTGCCAGCAGCTTGGCCGGCAACAATCAGCCCCAGCATTTT. It is translated as CASSLAGNNQPQHF.

The genes are TRBV6-1 and TRBJ2-7, with 7 bases fitting TRBD2. Per germline, CDR1 MNHNS and CDR2 SASEGT. The J segment lost 2 bases and the V segment lost 7 bases, leaving 8 bases of the junction unmatched. The CDR3 contains 14 residues. The CDR3 loop is CASIGGTMPYEQYF. DNA for the CDR3: TGTGCCAGCATCGGTGGGACTATGCCCTACGAGCAGTACTTC.

This clonotype has a handful of counts. The J gene is TRBJ1-1, the V gene TRBV29-1, with D uncertain. The CDR3 loop spans 11 amino acids. Per the germline V gene, CDR1 is SQVTM and CDR2 is ANQGSEA. Trimming pared 1 base from V and 6 bases from J, leaving 6 bases between. In DNA form, the CDR3 reads TGCAGCGTTGAAGGGTACGCTGAAGCTTTCTTT. As protein: CSVEGYAEAFF.

This clonotype turned up a few times. This chain uses TRBV20-1 with TRBJ2-7; TRBD1 matches at 8 bases. CDR1 is DFQATT and CDR2 is SNEGSKA in the germline V gene (reference sequence). The CDR3 spans 10 residues. The V gene end was trimmed by 7 bases and the J gene end by 6 bases; junction bases not matched to a gene: 2. DNA for the CDR3: TGCAGTGTCGGACAGGGCGAGCAGTACTTC. The encoded protein is CSVGQGEQYF.

This clonotype was recorded a few times. The chain joins TRBV5-1 to TRBJ2-7; 7 nucleotides align to TRBD2. CDR3 length: 14 residues. Germline V gene lookup returns CDR1 SGHRS and CDR2 YFSETQ. In nucleotides, the CDR3 is TGCGCTTACTGCCGCGCGGGAGAGACCTACGAGCAGTACTTC. Encoded protein: CAYCRAGETYEQYF.

This clonotype showed up just once. The chain employs TRBV19 and TRBJ2-6, with D maybe TRBD1 (5 bases). V was cut by 5 bases and J by 1 base, with 9 bases left in between. Germline V lookup: CDR1 LNHDA, CDR2 SQIVND (reference sequence). The CDR3 spans 15 residues. The CDR3, as DNA: TGTGCCAGTAGTTCTTACAGGTCTGGGGCCAACGTCCTGACTTTC. Translating it yields CASSSYRSGANVLTF. Supplemented by reference TRBV19 and TRBJ2-6, the full variable domain reads DGGITQSPKYLFRKEGQNVTLSCEQNLNHDAMYWYRQDPGQGLRLIYYSQIVNDFQKGDIAEGYSVSREKKESFPLTVTSAQKNPTAFYLCASSSYRSGANVLTFGAGSRLTVL.